This TCR beta chain was observed in a study of CD8+ T cells in alopecia areata. Study summary: Those treated were given oral tofacitinib at 5 to 10 mg twice daily.

The CDR3 loop spans 19 amino acids. Germline CDR1 reads SGHTA; CDR2 reads FQGTGA. Between the trimmed V and J ends, which lost 5 bases and 3 bases, there was a span of 29 bases. Study results and limitations: Patients displayed less clarity in TCR sharing than mice, a finding possibly related to HLA.

Extraction and reverse transcription of RNA yielded cDNA as the sequencing template. Profiling relied on immunoSEQ multiplex PCR, and the TCRdb table lists in-frame clones only, not all of them. The top ten hold roughly 1.3% of the sample, which has about 97,000 clones, about two fifths seen once. To note about this clone: Its target is unknown.

The specimen was CD4+ T cells sorted from blood. This receptor was obtained from a human donor with alopecia areata. The chain joins TRBV7-3 to TRBJ2-7; D remains unclear. The CDR3 protein is CASSPLIVAKGSHFYEQYF. The CDR3 nucleotides are TGTGCCAGCAGCCCCCTTATTGTCGCCAAAGGGTCCCATTTCTACGAGCAGTACTTC. The full variable domain, in which reference TRBV7-3 and TRBJ2-7 provide the parts outside the CDR3, is GAGVSQTPSNKVTEKGKYVELRCDPISGHTALYWYRQSLGQGPEFLIYFQGTGAADDSGLPNDRFFAVRPEGSVSTLKIQRTERGDSAVYLCASSPLIVAKGSHFYEQYFGPGTRLTVT.